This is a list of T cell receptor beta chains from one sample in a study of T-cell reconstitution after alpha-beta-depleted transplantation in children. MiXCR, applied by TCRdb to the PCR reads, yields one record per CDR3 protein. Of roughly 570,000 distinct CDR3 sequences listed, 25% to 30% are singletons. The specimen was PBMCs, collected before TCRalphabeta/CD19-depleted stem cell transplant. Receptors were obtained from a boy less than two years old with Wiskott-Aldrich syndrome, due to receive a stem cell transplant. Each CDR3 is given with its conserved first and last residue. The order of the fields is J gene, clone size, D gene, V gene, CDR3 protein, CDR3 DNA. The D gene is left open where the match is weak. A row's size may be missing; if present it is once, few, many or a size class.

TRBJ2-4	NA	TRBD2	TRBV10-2	CASGTSGRTAKNIQYF	TGCGCCAGCGGGACTAGCGGGAGAACGGCCAAAAACATTCAGTACTTC
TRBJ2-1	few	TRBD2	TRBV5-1	CASSLEGTGRLAGGGEQFF	TGCGCCAGCAGCTTGGAGGGTACGGGTCGGCTAGCGGGAGGCGGTGAGCAGTTCTTC
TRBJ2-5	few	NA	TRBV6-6	CASRRRDTQYF	TGTGCCAGCAGAAGACGGGACACCCAGTACTTC
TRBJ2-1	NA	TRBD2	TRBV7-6	CASSFKPSGSHEQFF	TGTGCCAGCAGCTTTAAGCCTAGCGGGAGCCATGAGCAGTTCTTC
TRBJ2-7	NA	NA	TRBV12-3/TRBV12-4	CASSKVSYEQYF	TGTGCCAGCAGTAAGGTCTCCTACGAGCAGTACTTC
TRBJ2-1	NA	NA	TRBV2	CASSVSQNFYNEQFF	TGTGCCAGCAGTGTGTCGCAGAACTTCTACAATGAGCAGTTCTTC
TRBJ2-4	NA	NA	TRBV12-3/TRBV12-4	CASSLLPGQVAKNIQYF	TGTGCCAGCAGTTTATTGCCAGGCCAAGTAGCCAAAAACATTCAGTACTTC
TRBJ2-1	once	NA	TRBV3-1	CASSQRQGSNEQFF	TGTGCCAGCAGCCAACGGCAGGGTTCCAATGAGCAGTTCTTC
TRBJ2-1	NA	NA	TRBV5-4	CASSPPGPNYNEQFF	TGTGCCAGCAGCCCACCGGGACCTAACTACAATGAGCAGTTCTTC
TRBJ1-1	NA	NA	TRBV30	CAWSVQRTEAFF	TGTGCCTGGAGTGTACAGAGGACTGAAGCTTTCTTT
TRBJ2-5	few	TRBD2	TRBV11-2	CASSRSTSFSGETQYF	TGTGCCAGCAGCCGTTCGACTAGCTTCAGTGGGGAGACCCAGTACTTC
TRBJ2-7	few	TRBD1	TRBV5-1	CASSLWDSGEGQYF	TGCGCCAGCAGCTTGTGGGACAGTGGCGAAGGGCAGTACTTC
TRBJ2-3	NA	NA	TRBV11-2	CASSLLNLGFMYDTQYF	TGTGCCAGCAGCTTATTAAATCTCGGGTTTATGTACGATACGCAGTATTTT
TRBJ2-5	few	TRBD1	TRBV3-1	CASSPGDRVWRETQYF	TGTGCCAGCAGCCCAGGGGACAGGGTTTGGAGAGAGACCCAGTACTTC
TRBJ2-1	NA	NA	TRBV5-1	CASSSDYLSYNEQFF	TGCGCCAGCAGCTCGGACTATCTTTCCTACAATGAGCAGTTCTTC
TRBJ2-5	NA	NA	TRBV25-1	CASSEGLQGGQETQYF	TGTGCCAGCAGTGAAGGGTTACAGGGAGGTCAAGAGACCCAGTACTTC
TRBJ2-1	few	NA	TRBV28	CASSYSSVYNEQFF	TGTGCCAGCAGTTACTCTAGCGTTTACAATGAGCAGTTCTTC
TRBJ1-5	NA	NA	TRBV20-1	CSAGNRAPNQPQHF	TGCAGTGCAGGGAACAGGGCCCCCAATCAGCCCCAGCATTTT
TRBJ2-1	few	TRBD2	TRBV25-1	CASSESSSGNEQFF	TGTGCCAGCAGTGAATCCTCTAGCGGCAATGAGCAGTTCTTC
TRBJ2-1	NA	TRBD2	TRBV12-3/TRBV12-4	CASSRGLVREQFF	TGTGCCAGCAGTCGCGGACTAGTGCGTGAGCAGTTCTTC
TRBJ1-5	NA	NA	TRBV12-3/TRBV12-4	CASSPQGHQPQHF	TGTGCCAGCAGTCCCCAGGGGCATCAGCCCCAGCATTTT
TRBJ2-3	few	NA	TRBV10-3	CAISESIPSTDTQYF	TGTGCCATCAGTGAGTCTATCCCTAGCACAGATACGCAGTATTTT
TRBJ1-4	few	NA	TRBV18	CASSLSIITGEKLFF	TGTGCCAGCTCACTCTCAATTATCACGGGGGAAAAACTGTTTTTT
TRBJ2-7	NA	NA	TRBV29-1	CSVGRTASTYEQYF	TGCAGCGTTGGGAGGACCGCGTCCACCTACGAGCAGTACTTC
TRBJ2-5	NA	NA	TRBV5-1	CASSLAGRKTQYF	TGCGCCAGCAGCTTGGCCGGGAGAAAGACCCAGTACTTC
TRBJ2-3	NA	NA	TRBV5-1	CASSLADYRATQYF	TGCGCCAGCAGCTTGGCGGACTATCGAGCTACGCAGTATTTT
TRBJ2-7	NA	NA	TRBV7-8	CASSPIGGTNSYEQYF	TGTGCCAGCAGCCCCATCGGGGGTACAAACTCCTACGAGCAGTACTTC
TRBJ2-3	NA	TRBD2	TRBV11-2	CASSLRSPTSVVTDTQYF	TGTGCCAGCAGCCTTCGGTCCCCGACTAGCGTGGTCACAGATACGCAGTATTTT
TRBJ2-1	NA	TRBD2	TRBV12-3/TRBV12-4	CASSYKGTSGGYNEQFF	TGTGCCAGCAGCTACAAGGGGACAAGCGGGGGTTACAATGAGCAGTTCTTC
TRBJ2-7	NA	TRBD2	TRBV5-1	CASSSAALAGVRYEQYF	TGCGCCAGCAGCTCCGCAGCACTAGCGGGAGTTCGGTACGAGCAGTACTTC